Listed below are T cell receptor beta chains from one sample, sequenced in a study of CD8 T cells in ankylosing spondylitis. One entry per CDR3 protein results from TCRdb running MiXCR on the 5' RACE reads. The table has some 800,000 distinct CDR3 sequences, approximately 10% seen once. Sequenced: blood, either unsorted or a sorted T cell fraction (not recorded which). Receptors originate from a male donor with ankylosing spondylitis. Both conserved end residues are part of each CDR3. The D gene is left open where the match is weak. For some rows the clone size is stated as once, few or many, or as a class when expanded; others skip it.

14,few,.,TRBJ2-4,TRBV9,TGTGCCAGCAGCGTAGCAGGGTCCAAAAACATTCAGTACTTC,CASSVAGSKNIQYF
14,.,TRBD1,TRBJ2-7,TRBV27,TGTGCCAGCAGTTTACTGGGACAGGGGACCGAGCAGTACTTC,CASSLLGQGTEQYF
14,few,.,TRBJ1-3,TRBV7-9,TGTGCCAGCAGCGCGACAGTTTTTGGAAACACCATATATTTT,CASSATVFGNTIYF
14,few,.,TRBJ2-1,TRBV20-1,TGCAGTGCTAGTAGGGGAGCTGGTCCCAATGAGCAGTTCTTC,CSASRGAGPNEQFF
13,.,.,TRBJ2-7,TRBV20-1,TGCAGTGTTAGCCCAGGGCCCAACTACGAGCAGTACTTC,CSVSPGPNYEQYF
13,few,.,TRBJ1-4,TRBV5-1,TGCGCCAGCAGCTTGGGGACATATGAAAAACTGTTTTTT,CASSLGTYEKLFF
15,few,TRBD2,TRBJ2-1,TRBV12-3/TRBV12-4,TGTGCCAGCAGTTCAGCGGGGGGACCTCACCATGCGCAGTTCTTC,CASSSAGGPHHAQFF
12,many,.,TRBJ1-5,TRBV20-1,TGCAGTGCAAGAAGTAACAATCAGCCCCAGCATTTT,CSARSNNQPQHF
14,few,TRBD1,TRBJ1-1,TRBV6-2/TRBV6-3,TGTGCCAGCATTCTGGGACAGATGAACACTGAAGCTTTCTTT,CASILGQMNTEAFF
15,.,.,TRBJ2-3,TRBV7-2,TGTGCCAGCAGCTTCCGGGCCACAGGAGCGGATACGCAGTATTTT,CASSFRATGADTQYF
15,.,TRBD2,TRBJ2-1,TRBV7-2,TGTGCCAGCAGCTTAGTGGCGGGGGGGCAAGTTGAGCAGTTCTTC,CASSLVAGGQVEQFF
17,.,TRBD1,TRBJ2-2,TRBV5-1,TGCGCCAGCAGCCAGGATGACCGGGACAGTTACACCGGGGAGCTGTTTTTT,CASSQDDRDSYTGELFF
15,many,TRBD2,TRBJ2-5,TRBV7-7,TGTGCTAGCAGTCGGTCGGGGGGTCTGGGGGAGACCCAGTACTTC,CASSRSGGLGETQYF
18,many,TRBD2,TRBJ2-3,TRBV29-1,TGCAGCGTTGAGGGCACTAGCGGGAGGAGATCTAGGACAGATACGCAGTATTTT,CSVEGTSGRRSRTDTQYF
15,few,TRBD1,TRBJ1-5,TRBV4-1,TGCGCCAGCAGCCAACCTGACAGGGTCGATCAGCCCCAGCATTTT,CASSQPDRVDQPQHF
17,few,TRBD1,TRBJ2-7,TRBV2,TGTGCCAGCAGTATACCCGACAGGGGGCGCGGGTCCTACGAGCAGTACTTC,CASSIPDRGRGSYEQYF
14,.,.,TRBJ2-7,TRBV27,TGTGCCAGCACCTCAGGCAGGGGGGCCTACGAGCAGTACTTC,CASTSGRGAYEQYF
15,once,TRBD1,TRBJ2-5,TRBV11-1,TGTGCCAGCAGCGCGGGACAGGGAGGGGAAGAGACCCAGTACTTC,CASSAGQGGEETQYF
14,few,.,TRBJ2-6,TRBV9,TGTGCCAGCAGCATCCCCTCTGGGGCCAACGTCCTGACTTTC,CASSIPSGANVLTF
18,many,.,TRBJ1-1,TRBV5-1,TGCGCCAGCAGCGGGGCCATTTGGACAGCCGCCATGAACACTGAAGCTTTCTTT,CASSGAIWTAAMNTEAFF
16,many,.,TRBJ2-5,TRBV10-3,TGTGCCATCAGTGAGGGGATGACAGGTCTCCAAGAGACCCAGTACTTC,CAISEGMTGLQETQYF
16,.,TRBD2,TRBJ2-1,TRBV7-2,TGTGCCAGCAGCCGCGATTCGGGGGGGACCTACAATGAGCAGTTCTTC,CASSRDSGGTYNEQFF
17,.,.,TRBJ1-2,TRBV9,TGTGCCAGCAGCGCGACAGGCGTCTGGGGGGATAACTATGGCTACACCTTC,CASSATGVWGDNYGYTF
17,few,TRBD2,TRBJ2-2,TRBV11-3,TGTGCCAGCAGCTTAGCCGGTGGGACTAGTTACACCGGGGAGCTGTTTTTT,CASSLAGGTSYTGELFF
16,.,.,TRBJ2-5,TRBV18,TGTGCCAGCTCACCACCGAGCGGGTTGATCGGGGAGACCCAGTACTTC,CASSPPSGLIGETQYF
16,.,.,TRBJ2-7,TRBV7-2,TGTGCCAGCAGCCGCCAGGCAGGGCCCTATTCCTACGAGCAGTACTTC,CASSRQAGPYSYEQYF